One and the same sample provided the 17 T cell receptor beta chains below, sequenced in a study of T cell repertoires in cytomegalovirus infection (dated by TCRdb to 2018 to 2020). Sequenced using an Illumina HiSeq 1500. TCRdb cleaned the public reads at Q25 with fastp, built clones with MiXCR and kept in-frame beta chains. One record per CDR3 amino acid sequence lists the most common genes and DNA. Present in this sample are approximately 320,000 distinct CDR3 sequences, 9.5% of which were seen just once. Clones ranked in the top ten supply approximately 4.7% of the sample. Material for sequencing was PBMCs. Receptors were obtained from a human donor in good health (CMV status not recorded). Some clones in this sample may be carry-over from other donors' samples.

Note on this clonotype: It may be a read error: a sequence one base away is much more abundant. The chain has TRBV6-1 and TRBJ2-1; 7 positions agree with TRBD2. Germline values: CDR1 MNHNS, CDR2 SASEGT. This CDR3 is built from 16 residues. CDR3 region: CASRPRRLADVNEQSF. CDR3 DNA: TGTGCCAGCAGACCAAGGAGGCTAGCGGATGTCAATGAGCAGTCCTTC.

This rearrangement joins TRBV28 to TRBJ1-4; TRBD1 is a possible D gene (6 bases). Trimming took off 5 bases at V and 7 bases at J, with 23 bases between the two ends. The CDR3 contains 17 residues. Germline V CDR1 and CDR2: MDHEN, SYDVKM. CDR3 loop: CASSPPGQGRRSEKLFF. CDR3 nucleotides: TGTGCCAGCAGTCCCCCAGGGCAGGGGAGGAGGAGTGAAAAACTGTTTTTT.

The chain combines TRBV7-2 with TRBJ2-7; D is possibly TRBD2 (7 bases). The CDR3 runs 14 residues. The germline V and J ends were trimmed by 2 bases and 4 bases, with 12 bases remaining between them. The germline gives CDR1 SGHTA, CDR2 FQGNSA. Here the CDR3 DNA reads TGTGCCAGCAGCTTATTTGGGGGGGCGTACGAGCAGTACTTC. This sequence encodes CASSLFGGAYEQYF.

V gene TRBV6-1 combines with J gene TRBJ2-2; TRBD1 matches at 8 bases. Germline assignment: CDR1 MNHNS and CDR2 SASEGT. This CDR3 has 15 residues. The V gene end was trimmed by 4 bases and the J gene end by 5 bases; junction bases not matched to a gene: 6. CDR3: CASSGRTGRTGELFF. CDR3 in DNA: TGTGCCAGCAGTGGGAGGACAGGGAGAACCGGGGAGCTGTTTTTT.

The table lists this clonotype with many counts. The V gene is TRBV7-9, the J gene TRBJ1-1; D gene uncertain. Germline V CDR1 and CDR2: SEHNR, FQNEAQ (reference sequence). V was cut by 5 bases and J by 1 base, with 17 bases left in between. The CDR3 extends over 16 amino acids. CDR3 loop: CASSPVWVFTNTEAFF. The CDR3 nucleotides are TGTGCCAGCAGCCCAGTGTGGGTCTTTACGAACACTGAAGCTTTCTTT.

This clonotype turned up a few times. This rearrangement joins TRBV14 to TRBJ2-3; D is possibly TRBD1 (5 bases). This CDR3 has 13 residues. Trimming shortened V by 6 bases and J by 2 bases, and 9 bases separated the two germline ends. Germline assignment: CDR1 SGHDN and CDR2 FVKESK. CDR3 sequence (DNA): TGTGCCAGCAGGAAGGGGTTCACAGATACGCAGTATTTT. As protein: CASRKGFTDTQYF.

This clonotype occurred many times. The chain is built from TRBV7-6 and TRBJ2-1; no firm D call. This CDR3 region has 18 residues. Trimming removed 2 bases from V and 12 bases from J, with 29 bases in between. Germline lookup yields CDR1 SGHVS and CDR2 FNYEAQ. DNA for the CDR3: TGTGCCAGCAGCTTATCCTCGCGTTCAGGTGGCTCCTTTAAACGGCAGTTCTTC. Its protein is CASSLSSRSGGSFKRQFF.

The V gene is TRBV27, the J gene TRBJ2-7, with D possibly matching TRBD2 (5 bases). V was pared by 6 bases and J by 5 bases, with 11 bases between. The CDR3 is 12 residues long. Germline CDR1 MNHEY, CDR2 SMNVEV (reference sequence). DNA for the CDR3: TGTGCCAGCAGACGGGGTGTGGACGAGCAGTACTTC. Protein product: CASRRGVDEQYF.

This clonotype was observed once. The rearrangement uses TRBV14 and TRBJ1-3; D is uncertain. V was clipped by 3 bases and J by 4 bases, with 7 bases between them. The CDR3 runs 13 residues. The germline CDR1 and CDR2 sequences are SGHDN and FVKESK. The CDR3 sequence: CASSQIRGNTIYF. As DNA, the CDR3 is TGTGCCAGCAGCCAGATCAGAGGAAACACCATATATTTT.

Many counts were recorded for this clonotype. The chain employs TRBV24-1 and TRBJ2-3, with D uncertain. V was cut by 4 bases and J by 2 bases, with 15 bases left in between. The CDR3 has 16 residues. In germline, CDR1 is KGHDR, CDR2 SFDVKD. The CDR3 here is CATSDPRKLNTDTQYF. The CDR3 DNA follows: TGTGCCACCAGTGACCCCAGAAAATTAAACACAGATACGCAGTATTTT.

At least ten counts were recorded for this clonotype. This chain links TRBV7-3 with TRBJ2-5, with TRBD1 matching 8 bases. V shed 5 bases, J shed 4 bases, and the junction held 6 bases outside the gene matches. The CDR3 contains 14 residues. Germline V lookup: CDR1 SGHTA, CDR2 FQGTGA. The CDR3 loop reads CASSPDRESETQYF. CDR3 bases: TGTGCCAGCAGCCCGGACAGGGAGTCAGAGACCCAGTACTTC.

This clonotype was picked up a small number of times. The CDR3 nucleotides are TGTGCCAGCACCCAAGACGGGGGCTACACCTTC. Its protein product is CASTQDGGYTF. The rearrangement uses TRBV7-2 and TRBJ1-2; D not resolved. The V end lost 7 bases, the J end lost 8 bases, and 11 bases lay between the germline ends. Looked up from germline, CDR1 is SGHTA and CDR2 is FQGNSA. The length of the CDR3 is 11 residues. The variable domain in full, completed from reference TRBV7-2 and TRBJ1-2, reads GAGVSQSPSNKVTEKGKDVELRCDPISGHTALYWYRQSLGQGLEFLIYFQGNSAPDKSGLPSDRFSAERTGGSVSTLTIQRTQQEDSAVYLCASTQDGGYTFGSGTRLTVV.

This clonotype was seen only a few times. The chain links TRBV7-9 to TRBJ2-7; weak D call: TRBD2 (6 bases). V lost 5 bases and J 5 bases, leaving 22 bases between the germline ends. The CDR3 contains 16 residues. Germline V gene data show CDR1 as SEHNR and CDR2 as FQNEAQ (reference sequence). This CDR3 is CASSPGLREERNEQYF. The CDR3 DNA sequence: TGTGCCAGCAGCCCAGGGCTGAGGGAGGAGAGAAACGAGCAGTACTTC.

The chain is built from TRBV6-2 or TRBV6-3 and TRBJ1-1; D is possibly TRBD1 (5 bases). V lost 4 bases, J lost 4 bases, and 16 bases lay in between. Germline V CDR1 and CDR2: MNHEY, SVGEGT. The CDR3 spans 15 residues. The CDR3 loop reads CASSFQGEWGTEAFF. For the CDR3, the DNA is TGTGCCAGCAGTTTCCAAGGGGAATGGGGCACTGAAGCTTTCTTT.

The sample holds many counts of this clonotype. This chain uses TRBV7-2 with TRBJ2-1; D may correspond to TRBD1 or TRBD2 (6 bases each). The CDR3 is made up of 11 amino acids. CDR1 is SGHTA and CDR2 is FQGNSA in the germline V gene. Deletions cut 4 bases from V and 15 bases from J, with 13 bases between. The CDR3 sequence is CASSSRGLMFF. Here the CDR3 DNA reads TGTGCCAGCAGCTCCCGGGGGCTGATGTTCTTC.

This sequence joins TRBV18 and TRBJ1-1; D is unclear. The CDR3 consists of 13 residues. Trimming cost V 4 bases and J 5 bases, with 11 bases left between them. Germline CDR1 KGHSH, CDR2 LQKENI. The CDR3 loop is CASSLEMSTEAFF. CDR3 sequence (DNA): TGTGCCAGCTCACTAGAGATGTCGACTGAAGCTTTCTTT.

The V and J genes are TRBV15 and TRBJ2-5; no firm D call. V was shortened by 0 bases and J by 5 bases, with 4 bases between the two germline ends. Germline assignment: CDR1 LNHNV and CDR2 YYDKDF (reference sequence). The CDR3 length is 12 residues. The CDR3 DNA reads as TGTGCCACCAGCAGAGATGGTGAGACCCAGTACTTC. This encodes CATSRDGETQYF.